A single sample is the source of the 20 T cell receptor beta chains below, sequenced in a study of CD8 T cells in cerebrospinal fluid in Alzheimer's disease (dated by TCRdb to the early 2020s). The library was prepared using 10x single-cell sequencing. The run used a NextSeq 550. Each CDR3 protein sequence appears as one entry after TCRdb reprocessed the reads, and no DNA is included. Per the sample table, the count is several hundred distinct CDR3 sequences. The biggest ten clones account for over 9% of the sample. Sequenced material: cerebrospinal fluid. The receptors derive from a human donor with Parkinson's disease.

Judged by frequency, this clonotype is large. V and J are TRBV6-6 and TRBJ1-2. Germline values: CDR1 MNHNY, CDR2 SVGAGI (reference sequence). The CDR3 is made up of 14 amino acids. The CDR3 is CASSQTGRNYGYTF.

This clonotype is identified as medium-sized from frequency. The chain is built from TRBV20-1 and TRBJ1-1. Germline-derived CDR1 and CDR2 are DFQATT and SNEGSKA (reference sequence). This CDR3 is 11 amino acids long. CDR3 in amino acids: CSARGGTEAFF.

This clonotype is identified as medium-sized from frequency. The chain has TRBV28 and TRBJ1-1; TCRdb's D call, TRBD1, is unchecked because there is no DNA. The length of the CDR3 is 14 residues. Germline V lookup: CDR1 MDHEN, CDR2 SYDVKM. CDR3: CASSPGALNTEAFF.

Frequency places this clonotype as large (0.1 to 1%). The rearrangement joins TRBV20-1 to TRBJ1-6; TCRdb proposes TRBD1, but this gene call is untestable without DNA. This CDR3 contains 14 residues. From germline, CDR1 is DFQATT and CDR2 SNEGSKA (reference sequence). CDR3 residues: CSAGGTATNSPLHF.

This clonotype is identified as large from frequency. The gene calls are TRBV7-2 and TRBJ1-2. The CDR3 sequence is 13 residues long. Germline assignment: CDR1 SGHTA and CDR2 FQGNSA. The CDR3 region is CASSLAVIGGYTF.

Judged by frequency, this clonotype is medium-sized. This chain joins TRBV28 and TRBJ2-2; TCRdb's D call, TRBD1, is unchecked because there is no DNA. The CDR3 runs 14 residues. The germline V gene has CDR1 MDHEN and CDR2 SYDVKM. This chain's CDR3 is CASSPQVNTGELFF.

The V call is TRBV5-6, the J call TRBJ2-5; TCRdb picks TRBD1, but there is no DNA to check that call. The germline V gene encodes CDR1 SGHDT and CDR2 YYEEEE. The CDR3 runs 12 residues. This chain's CDR3 is CASSRWGGTQYF.

This clonotype shows up as medium-sized by frequency. This chain links TRBV7-2 with TRBJ2-2; TCRdb selects TRBD2, and the lack of DNA leaves this call unchecked. The germline V gene has CDR1 SGHTA and CDR2 FQGNSA. The CDR3 covers 16 residues. The chain's CDR3 is CASSNTGTSGSGELFF.

Judged by frequency, this clonotype is medium-sized. The gene calls are TRBV6-5 and TRBJ2-7; TCRdb indicates TRBD2, and absent DNA this call remains unverified. This CDR3 has 16 amino acids. CDR1 and CDR2 (germline): MNHEY, SVGAGI. CDR3 residues: CASRLGLAGGTYEQYF.

Considering frequency, this clonotype is medium-sized. This sequence joins TRBV6-6 and TRBJ1-5; TCRdb returns TRBD1, unconfirmable since there is no DNA. Germline lookup yields CDR1 MNHNY and CDR2 SVGAGI (reference sequence). The CDR3 is made up of 15 amino acids. The CDR3 sequence is CASSSGGGSNQPQHF.

This clonotype registers medium-sized by frequency. This sequence joins TRBV6-2 or TRBV6-3 and TRBJ2-7. The CDR3 sequence is 11 residues long. Germline CDR1 and CDR2: MNHEY and SVGEGT. The CDR3 sequence: CASSYSREQYF.

This clonotype shows up as medium-sized by frequency. The J gene is TRBJ2-5, the V gene TRBV5-6. Germline loops: CDR1 SGHDT, CDR2 YYEEEE. This CDR3 spans 14 amino acids. The CDR3 is CASSWNSYQETQYF. The full variable domain, with the rest looked up from reference TRBV5-6 and TRBJ2-5, is DAGVTQSPTHLIKTRGQQVTLRCSPKSGHDTVSWYQQALGQGPQFIFQYYEEEERQRGNFPDRFSGHQFPNYSSELNVNALLLGDSALYLCASSWNSYQETQYFGPGTRLLVL.

Measured by frequency, this clonotype is medium-sized. The V and J genes are TRBV6-5 and TRBJ2-6. Germline CDR1 is MNHEY and CDR2 is SVGAGI. The CDR3 runs to 18 residues. CDR3 residues: CASSYSFTSVSGANVLTF.

This clonotype is deemed large by its frequency. The chain links TRBV11-3 to TRBJ2-1; TCRdb names TRBD2, which stays unverified in the absence of DNA. CDR3 length equals 15 residues. Germline loops: CDR1 SGHNT, CDR2 YENEEA. CDR3 loop: CASSLQRDPNNEQFF.

This clonotype is deemed medium-sized by its frequency. This rearrangement joins TRBV25-1 to TRBJ2-5; no DNA is available, so the TRBD1 call from TCRdb remains unchecked. This CDR3 is 12 amino acids long. The germline V gene encodes CDR1 MGHDK and CDR2 SYGVNS. CDR3 sequence: CASSAQGGAQYF.

Considering frequency, this clonotype is medium-sized. The V gene is TRBV28, the J gene TRBJ2-7; TCRdb's assignment of TRBD1 cannot be checked, as there is no DNA. CDR3 length: 14 amino acids. Germline values: CDR1 MDHEN, CDR2 SYDVKM. This CDR3 is CASSFGDRAYEQYF.

This clonotype is deemed medium-sized (0.01 to 0.1%) by its frequency. V gene TRBV3-1 combines with J gene TRBJ1-2; TCRdb returns TRBD1, unconfirmable since there is no DNA. The germline gives CDR1 LGHDT, CDR2 YNNKEL (reference sequence). CDR3 length: 15 amino acids. CDR3 loop: CASSQAQGGGSGYTF.

This clonotype is classed as large by frequency. The chain carries TRBV6-5 and TRBJ2-1; TCRdb names TRBD1, which stays unverified in the absence of DNA. The germline V gene has CDR1 MNHEY and CDR2 SVGAGI. This CDR3 contains 15 residues. CDR3 sequence: CASRGTGLEFNEQFF.

This clonotype counts as large by frequency. This rearrangement joins TRBV12-3 or TRBV12-4 to TRBJ2-1; as DNA is missing, the TRBD2 call by TCRdb cannot be tested. CDR3 length: 16 amino acids. Here the CDR3 reads CASSLGGSRPYNEQFF.

Frequency places this clonotype as medium-sized. V and J are TRBV20-1 and TRBJ2-5; as DNA is missing, the TRBD1 call by TCRdb cannot be tested. CDR1 and CDR2 from the germline V gene are DFQATT and SNEGSKA (reference sequence). The CDR3 loop spans 17 amino acids. The CDR3 is CSARDHLGQGPTVTQYF.